This TCR beta chain emerged from a study of blood T cell repertoires in COVID-19. Study context: Donors in the United States, Italy and Spain gave samples during acute or convalescent COVID-19. The analysed material was cDNA or gDNA that came from T cells, B-cell-depleted T cells, or PBMCs.

In the authors' methods: The assay estimated nucleated cells by amplifying reference gene primers. Clones were sequenced by immunoSEQ multiplex PCR, and TCRdb holds only the in-frame ones, with some missing. That table furnishes V, J and clone size, whereas the DNA furnished D and trimming. Among about 270,000 clones listed, 91% were seen once. Individuals in the exposed group had encountered a COVID-19 case within 2 weeks preceding study entry. Germline V CDR1 and CDR2: WSHSY, SAAADI. V lost 9 bases and J 3 bases, leaving 18 bases between the germline ends. The CDR3 spans 15 residues. This chain links TRBV10-2 with TRBJ1-5; tentatively, D is TRBD1 (6 bases). This receptor was taken from a man aged 40-55 years who had been exposed to COVID-19. The specimen was PBMCs or T cells enriched from blood (not recorded which). The CDR3 is CASRSTGGANQPQHF. The CDR3 region has the DNA TGCGCCAGTAGATCCACGGGGGGGGCCAATCAGCCCCAGCATTTT.